The 21 T cell receptor beta chains presented below share a single source sample, sequenced in a study of response to subunit inactivated influenza vaccine. A single record per CDR3 protein comes from TCRdb applying MiXCR to the RT-PCR reads. The table has around 790,000 distinct CDR3 sequences, about 20% seen once; the top ten hold 10%. The sample in question was PBMCs from blood, obtained 5 days after vaccination. These receptors came from a man aged 45-65 years who received an inactivated influenza vaccine.

V and J are TRBV12-3 or TRBV12-4 and TRBJ2-5; possible D gene TRBD1, 8 bases. This CDR3 contains 13 residues. Trimming left V 8 bases short and J 4 bases short, with 14 bases between. The CDR3 reads CASGRGQAETQYF. In DNA, the CDR3 is TGTGCCAGCGGGAGGGGACAGGCAGAGACCCAGTACTTC.

This clonotype was detected a few times. The V gene is TRBV28, the J gene TRBJ1-5, with a tentative D call TRBD1 (5 bases). Looked up from germline, CDR1 is MDHEN and CDR2 is SYDVKM. The CDR3 has 16 residues. V lost 7 bases to trimming and J lost 0 bases, with 16 bases between them. The CDR3 coding sequence is TGTGCCAGCATCGCTACAGGCGGGCATAGCAATCAGCCCCAGCATTTT. Translation: CASIATGGHSNQPQHF.

This clonotype turned up a few times. The genes are TRBV20-1 and TRBJ1-6; D is uncertain. Per germline, CDR1 DFQATT and CDR2 SNEGSKA (reference sequence). Trimming removed 5 bases at V and 0 bases at J, with 11 bases between. The CDR3 loop spans 15 amino acids. The CDR3 bases are TGCAGTGCTCAAAGGGTGCCCTCCTATAATTCACCCCTCCACTTT. It yields the protein CSAQRVPSYNSPLHF.

This clonotype was picked up a small number of times. The chain employs TRBV5-1 and TRBJ2-7; TRBD2 aligns across 10 bases. This CDR3 comprises 15 residues. Germline trimming cut 0 bases from V and 2 bases from J; bases unmatched to any gene: 2. The germline V gene encodes CDR1 SGHRS and CDR2 YFSETQ. The CDR3 spells CASSLEAGGPYEQYF. CDR3 in DNA: TGCGCCAGCAGCTTGGAAGCGGGAGGGCCCTACGAGCAGTACTTC.

This chain uses TRBV6-5 with TRBJ1-1; D gene unclear. With 2 bases removed from V and 3 bases from J, the gap between germline ends came to 7 bases. CDR3 length equals 13 residues. Germline assignment: CDR1 MNHEY and CDR2 SVGAGI. CDR3 DNA: TGTGCCAGCAGTTACCACAGTTACACTGAAGCTTTCTTT. The encoded protein is CASSYHSYTEAFF.

This clonotype was recorded many times. J is TRBJ2-7 and V is TRBV12-3 or TRBV12-4; TRBD1 might be the D (6 bases). The ends were cut back, 4 bases at V and 2 bases at J, with 12 bases in the middle. The CDR3 consists of 14 residues. The CDR3 nucleotides read TGTGCCAGCAGTTATGACGGACAGACCTACGAGCAGTACTTC. Protein product: CASSYDGQTYEQYF.

The CDR3 coding sequence is TGTGCCAGCAGCTCCCCTAGGGCTCAAGCTAACTATGGCTACACCTTC. It codes for CASSSPRAQANYGYTF. The V call is TRBV7-9, the J call TRBJ1-2; no definite D call. Looked up from germline, CDR1 is SEHNR and CDR2 is FQNEAQ (reference sequence). V gave up 4 bases and J gave up 0 bases, with 15 bases separating them. This CDR3 region has 16 residues. The whole variable domain, filled in from reference TRBV7-9 and TRBJ1-2, reads DTGVSQNPRHKITKRGQNVTFRCDPISEHNRLYWYRQTLGQGPEFLTYFQNEAQLEKSRLLSDRFSAERPKGSFSTLEIQRTEQGDSAMYLCASSSPRAQANYGYTFGSGTRLTVV.

V usage is TRBV4-1 and J usage is TRBJ2-7; D gene ambiguous. Germline loops: CDR1 MGHRA, CDR2 YSYEKL. The CDR3 consists of 13 residues. V lost 4 bases to trimming and J lost 7 bases, with 14 bases between them. The CDR3 reads CASSLDLRMEQYF. CDR3 bases: TGCGCCAGCAGCCTGGATCTGAGGATGGAGCAGTACTTC.

This chain connects TRBV12-3 or TRBV12-4 to TRBJ2-1; D gene unclear. V was shortened by 1 base and J by 3 bases, with 10 bases between the two germline ends. The length of the CDR3 is 15 residues. The CDR3 loop reads CASSLVQLYYNEQFF. The CDR3 coding sequence is TGTGCCAGCAGTTTAGTACAACTATACTACAATGAGCAGTTCTTC.

This clonotype has only a few counts. V usage is TRBV12-3 or TRBV12-4 and J usage is TRBJ1-2; D is perhaps TRBD1 (6 bases). The CDR3 contains 14 residues. The V and J ends lost 6 bases and 7 bases respectively, with 18 bases between them. Here the CDR3 DNA reads TGTGCCAGCAGCCCCGATCGGGGGCGTCTTGGCTACACCTTC. Protein product: CASSPDRGRLGYTF.

This clonotype showed up just a few times. The chain has TRBV7-2 and TRBJ1-2; D is unresolved. Germline CDR1 SGHTA, CDR2 FQGNSA. CDR3 length: 13 amino acids. V lost 1 base and J lost 4, with 7 bases in between. Written as DNA, the CDR3 is TGTGCCAGCAGCTTAGTCCTCACCTATGGCTACACCTTC. Protein sequence: CASSLVLTYGYTF.

This chain uses TRBV3-1 with TRBJ2-4, with D perhaps being TRBD1 or TRBD2 (5 bases each). Trimming took 3 bases from V and 9 from J, leaving 15 bases between them. Germline V lookup: CDR1 LGHDT, CDR2 YNNKEL (reference sequence). The CDR3 extends over 14 amino acids. The CDR3 bases are TGTGCCAGCAGCCAGGGACCGAGCCGTGGCATTCAGTACTTC. This sequence encodes CASSQGPSRGIQYF.

The table lists this clonotype with a few counts. The V gene is TRBV7-6, the J gene TRBJ1-2, with TRBD1 matching 10 bases. The CDR3 length is 12 residues. After removal of 4 bases from V and 8 bases from J, the junction contained 1 base not matched to a gene. Germline lookup yields CDR1 SGHVS and CDR2 FNYEAQ. The CDR3 loop is CASSSTGGGYTF. DNA of the CDR3: TGTGCCAGCAGCTCGACAGGGGGCGGCTACACCTTC.

There are a few counts of this clonotype. The rearrangement uses TRBV12-3 or TRBV12-4 and TRBJ1-3, with 10 positions matching TRBD1. The CDR3 has 16 amino acids. Trimming removed 5 bases from V and 1 base from J; junction bases left unmatched: 5. CDR3 protein: CASSKGQGRSGNTIYF. DNA of the CDR3: TGTGCCAGCAGTAAGGGACAGGGGAGGTCTGGAAACACCATATATTTT.

This clonotype was observed a handful of times. This chain joins TRBV18 and TRBJ2-1; the match to TRBD2 covers 12 bases. Germline V gene lookup returns CDR1 KGHSH and CDR2 LQKENI. With 3 bases clipped from V and 9 bases from J, the junction kept 6 bases outside the gene matches. The CDR3 is made up of 15 amino acids. CDR3 DNA: TGTGCCAGCTCACCGACTAGCGGGAGTATCAGTGAGCAGTTCTTC. It yields the protein CASSPTSGSISEQFF.

Here the CDR3 DNA reads TGCAGTGCTAAACCCAGGGAGAACTACAATGAGCAGTTCTTC. This translates into CSAKPRENYNEQFF. The J gene is TRBJ2-1, the V gene TRBV20-1; either TRBD1 or TRBD2 may supply D (5 bases each). The V end was cut by 4 bases, the J end by 3 bases, with 13 bases between. CDR3 size: 14 residues. CDR1 is DFQATT and CDR2 is SNEGSKA in the germline V gene (reference sequence).

The table lists this clonotype with a few counts. The rearrangement uses TRBV7-9 and TRBJ2-7; 10 bases agree with TRBD1. From germline, CDR1 is SEHNR and CDR2 FQNEAQ (reference sequence). Losses at the gene ends were 7 bases for V and 4 bases for J; bases not matched to a gene: 7. The CDR3 covers 14 residues. CDR3 sequence reads: CASNGGTGEYEQYF. The CDR3 DNA is TGTGCCAGCAACGGCGGGACAGGGGAATACGAGCAGTACTTC.

V and J are TRBV20-1 and TRBJ1-2, with TRBD1 matching over 8 bases. The CDR3 length is 12 residues. CDR1 is DFQATT and CDR2 is SNEGSKA in the germline V gene (reference sequence). V shed 8 bases and J 2 bases; nucleotides not matched to a gene: 4. CDR3 nucleotide sequence: TGCAGTCCTCAGGGGGCGAACTATGGCTACACCTTC. Amino acids: CSPQGANYGYTF.

This clonotype appeared a few times. V and J are TRBV3-1 and TRBJ2-5; no clear D gene. The V and J ends lost 4 bases and 1 base respectively, with 7 bases between them. Germline-derived CDR1 and CDR2 are LGHDT and YNNKEL (reference sequence). The CDR3 extends over 13 amino acids. CDR3 DNA sequence: TGTGCCAGCAGCCCCCTAGTCCAAGAGACCCAGTACTTC. It encodes CASSPLVQETQYF.

This clonotype was seen more than once but under ten times. The chain is built from TRBV28 and TRBJ2-3; unclear D gene. This CDR3 comprises 13 residues. CDR1 is MDHEN and CDR2 is SYDVKM in the germline V gene. V was clipped by 7 bases and J by 0 bases, with 8 bases between them. In nucleotides, the CDR3 is TGTGCCAGCATGCGCGGAAGCACAGATACGCAGTATTTT. Protein: CASMRGSTDTQYF.

This clonotype appeared many times. The chain links TRBV20-1 to TRBJ2-1; D possibly corresponds to TRBD2 (6 bases). Germline CDR1 and CDR2: DFQATT and SNEGSKA (reference sequence). The CDR3 contains 15 residues. The germline V and J ends were trimmed by 1 base and 4 bases, with 14 bases remaining between them. The CDR3 DNA sequence: TGCAGTGCTAGAGCAGGGCGGGGACCATACAATGAGCAGTTCTTC. Amino acid sequence: CSARAGRGPYNEQFF.